This T cell receptor (beta chain) came from a study of graft-versus-host responses after intestinal transplantation. On the study more broadly: Recipients were all induced with anti-thymocyte globulin, then given tacrolimus and steroids for around 3 years. Study results and limitations: GvH clonotypes were identified within recipient marrow, with a subset emerging first in ileum or blood. The study associated peak circulating GvH clone levels with early post-transplant HvG declines.

Turning to this clone: The antigen is unknown.

The table came from immunoSEQ multiplex PCR; TCRdb's copy has only in-frame clones and leaves some out. In the table there are around 23,000 clones, around 94% of which are singletons. V lost 6 bases and J lost 2; bases outside the gene matches: 4. The CDR3 consists of 13 residues. Per germline, CDR1 MNHEY and CDR2 SVGAGI. Sequencing used PBMCs, obtained roughly 32 days after intestinal transplant. The receptor's source is a human patient who received an intestinal transplant, so some T cells may come from the graft donor. V is TRBV6-5 and J is TRBJ2-7; TRBD1 aligns across 7 bases. The CDR3 here is CASRAGGTYEQYF. The DNA for the CDR3 is TGTGCCAGCAGGGCAGGGGGAACCTACGAGCAGTACTTC.